Below, one TCR beta chain is given with its context. Its antigen remains unknown. This record belongs to a study of CD8+CD57+ T cells in acquired aplastic anemia. Findings and limits, study-wide: Patients and controls shared 25 to 35 CD8+ CDR3 sequences, which appeared highly expressed in patients and within their immunodominant clones.

Deletions cut 2 bases from V and 2 bases from J, with 11 bases between. The CDR3 has 15 residues. Germline V gene lookup returns CDR1 SGDLS and CDR2 YYNGEE. For sequencing, patients were chosen who had shown expansion of CD8+CD57+ cells by flow cytometry. CDR3 and TCR beta VDJ profiling relied on a genomic DNA template. TCRdb re-analysed the reads in MiXCR, keeping a single row per CDR3 protein. The sample lists some 120,000 distinct CDR3 sequences; about 40% were seen once. The J gene is TRBJ1-5, the V gene TRBV9; no clear D. Source material: sorted CD4+, CD8+, or CD8+CD57+ T cells (not recorded which) from PBMCs. The sequence was obtained from a human donor with aplastic anemia. CDR3 region: CASSVEPEGNQPQHF. CDR3 DNA sequence: TGTGCCAGCAGCGTCGAACCCGAGGGCAATCAGCCCCAGCATTTT.